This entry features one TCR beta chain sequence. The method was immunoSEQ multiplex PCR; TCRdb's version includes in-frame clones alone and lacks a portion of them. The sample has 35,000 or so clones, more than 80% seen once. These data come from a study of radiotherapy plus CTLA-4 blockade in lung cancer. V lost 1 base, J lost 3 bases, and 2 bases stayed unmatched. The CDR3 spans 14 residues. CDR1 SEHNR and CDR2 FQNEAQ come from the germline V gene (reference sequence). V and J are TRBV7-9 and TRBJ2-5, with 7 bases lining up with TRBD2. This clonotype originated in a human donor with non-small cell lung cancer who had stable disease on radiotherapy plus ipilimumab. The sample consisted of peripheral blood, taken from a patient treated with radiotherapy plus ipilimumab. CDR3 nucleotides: TGTGCCAGCAGCTTAGGAGGACTAGAAGAGACCCAGTACTTC. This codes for CASSLGGLEETQYF.